This T cell receptor (beta chain) was obtained from a study of blood T cell repertoires in COVID-19. Trimming removed 8 bases at V and 7 bases at J, with 17 bases between. There are 13 residues in the CDR3. The data were produced by immunoSEQ multiplex PCR, yet TCRdb's version contains in-frame clones alone and is incomplete. This table has under 200,000 clones, 65% to 85% appearing once. Sequenced input: peripheral blood. The TCR sequence derives from an elderly woman with acute or convalescent COVID-19. The gene calls are TRBV12-3 or TRBV12-4 and TRBJ1-1, with a tentative D call TRBD1 (6 bases). CDR3 bases: TGTGCCAGCGCACGGGACACTAATTTTGAAGCTTTCTTT. Translation gives CASARDTNFEAFF.